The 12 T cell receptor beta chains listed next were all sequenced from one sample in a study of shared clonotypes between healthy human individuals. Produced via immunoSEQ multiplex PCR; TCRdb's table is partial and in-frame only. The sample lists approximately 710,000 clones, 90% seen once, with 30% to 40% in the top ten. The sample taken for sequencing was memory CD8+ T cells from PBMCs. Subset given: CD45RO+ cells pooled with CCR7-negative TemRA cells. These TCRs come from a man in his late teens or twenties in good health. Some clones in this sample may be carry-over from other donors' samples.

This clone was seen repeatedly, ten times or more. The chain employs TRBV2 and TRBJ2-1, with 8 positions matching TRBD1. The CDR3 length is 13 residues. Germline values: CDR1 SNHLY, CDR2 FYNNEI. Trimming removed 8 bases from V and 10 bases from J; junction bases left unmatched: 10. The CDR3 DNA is TGTGCCAGCGGGGAAGCACGGACAGGGGAGCAGTTCTTC. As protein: CASGEARTGEQFF.

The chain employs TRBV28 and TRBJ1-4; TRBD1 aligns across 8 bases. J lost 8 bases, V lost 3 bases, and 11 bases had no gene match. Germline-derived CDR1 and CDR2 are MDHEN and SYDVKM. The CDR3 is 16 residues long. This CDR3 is CASSLGRGQVGEKLFF. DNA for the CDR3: TGTGCCAGCAGTTTGGGCAGGGGGCAGGTCGGGGAAAAACTGTTTTTT.

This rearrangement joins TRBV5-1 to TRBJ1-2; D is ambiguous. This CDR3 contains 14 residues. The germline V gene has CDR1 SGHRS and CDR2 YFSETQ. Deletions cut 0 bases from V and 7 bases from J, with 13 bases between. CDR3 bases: TGCGCCAGCAGCTTGGGTGCAGCCTTGGGTGGCTACACCTTC. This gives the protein CASSLGAALGGYTF.

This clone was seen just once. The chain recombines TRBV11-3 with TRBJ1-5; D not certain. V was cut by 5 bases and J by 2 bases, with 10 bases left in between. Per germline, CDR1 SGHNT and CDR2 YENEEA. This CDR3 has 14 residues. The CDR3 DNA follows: TGTGCCAGCAGCCTAGGGCGGGGCAATCAGCCCCAGCATTTT. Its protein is CASSLGRGNQPQHF.

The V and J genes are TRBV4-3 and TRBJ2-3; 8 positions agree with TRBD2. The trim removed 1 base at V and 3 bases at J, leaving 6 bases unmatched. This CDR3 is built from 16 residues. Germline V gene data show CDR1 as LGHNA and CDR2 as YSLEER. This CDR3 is CASSQGGLAPTDTQYF. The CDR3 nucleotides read TGCGCCAGCAGCCAAGGTGGACTAGCTCCAACAGATACGCAGTATTTT.

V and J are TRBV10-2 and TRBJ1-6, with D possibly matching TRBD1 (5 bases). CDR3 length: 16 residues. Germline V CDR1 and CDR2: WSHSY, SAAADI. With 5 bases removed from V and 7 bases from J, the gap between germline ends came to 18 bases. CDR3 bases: TGCGCCAGCAGTTGGTCGAACAGGAATGGGAATTCACCCCTCCACTTT. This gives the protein CASSWSNRNGNSPLHF.

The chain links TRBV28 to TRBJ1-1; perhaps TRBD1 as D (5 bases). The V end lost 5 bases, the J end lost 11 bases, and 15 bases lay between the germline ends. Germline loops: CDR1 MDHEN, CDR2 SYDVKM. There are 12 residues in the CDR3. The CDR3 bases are TGTGCCAGCAGTCTGCCGAGGGGTGGTGCTTTCTTT. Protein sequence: CASSLPRGGAFF.

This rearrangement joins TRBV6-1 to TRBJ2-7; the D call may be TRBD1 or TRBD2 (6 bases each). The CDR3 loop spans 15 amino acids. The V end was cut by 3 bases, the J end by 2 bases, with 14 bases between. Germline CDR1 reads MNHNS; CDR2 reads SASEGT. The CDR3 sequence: CASSEGGQGPYEQYF. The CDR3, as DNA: TGTGCCAGCAGTGAGGGGGGCCAGGGGCCCTACGAGCAGTACTTC.

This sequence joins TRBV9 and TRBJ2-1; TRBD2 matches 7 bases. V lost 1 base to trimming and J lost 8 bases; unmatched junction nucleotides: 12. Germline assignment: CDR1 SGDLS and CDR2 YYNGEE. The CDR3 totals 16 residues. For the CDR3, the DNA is TGTGCCAGCAGCGTACTGCCAGCGGGGATAGGGTATGAGCAGTTCTTC. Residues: CASSVLPAGIGYEQFF.

The CDR3, as DNA: TGTGCCAGCAGTTTAAGGGGAAGTCGGGCGCAGCAGTACTTC. This codes for CASSLRGSRAQQYF. The chain has TRBV28 and TRBJ2-7, with D tentatively TRBD1 (5 bases). This CDR3 spans 14 amino acids. V shed 2 bases and J shed 8 bases, with 16 bases lying between them. Germline V gives CDR1 MDHEN, CDR2 SYDVKM.

This CDR3 reads CASSIMSAQGEQYF. Written as DNA, the CDR3 is TGTGCCAGCAGCATTATGTCCGCCCAGGGCGAGCAGTACTTC. V usage is TRBV2 and J usage is TRBJ2-5; TRBD1 is a possible D gene (5 bases). Judging by the DNA end, TRBJ2-7 fits better; the J call may be wrong. CDR3 length equals 14 residues. Germline lookup yields CDR1 SNHLY and CDR2 FYNNEI.

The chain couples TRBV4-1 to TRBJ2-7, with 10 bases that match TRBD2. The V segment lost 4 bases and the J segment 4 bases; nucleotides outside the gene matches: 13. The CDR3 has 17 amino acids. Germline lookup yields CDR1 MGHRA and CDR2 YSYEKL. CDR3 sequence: CASSPTTGLADFYEQYF. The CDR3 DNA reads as TGCGCCAGCAGCCCTACGACAGGACTAGCGGACTTTTACGAGCAGTACTTC.